This TCR beta chain was retrieved from a study of human T cells and chemical hapten exposure. Turning to the study itself: Upper-back patches of 0.01% DPC were read at 6 days.

V lost 1 base and J lost 4, with 22 bases in between. CDR3 length equals 18 residues. Study-wide findings and caveats: With patch test score, the counts of PT1 expanded TCRs showed a positive correlation. Clustering by CDR3 similarity yielded significantly more large clusters from expanded TCRs than controls.

MiXCR, applied by TCRdb to the RACE reads, yields one record per CDR3 protein. The sample comprises approximately 350,000 distinct CDR3 sequences, under 9% of which are singletons, and 8.4% rests with the top ten. Of note for this clonotype: Its cognate antigen is unknown.

Time point meaning: patch test 1, 2 weeks after DPC sensitization. Indicated treatment: therapeutic diphenylcyclopropenone sensitization with weekly scalp DPC. The TCR was taken from a woman under 30 with alopecia areata. Some clones in this sample may be carry-over from other donors' samples. This chain links TRBV12-3 or TRBV12-4 with TRBJ1-1; maybe TRBD1 (5 bases). The sequencing used whole blood, collected in connection with sensitization to the hapten diphenylcyclopropenone (DPC). CDR3 bases: TGTGCCAGCAGTTTAGATCGACGGGGGTTAATGGGCGGCACTGAAGCTTTCTTT. Protein product: CASSLDRRGLMGGTEAFF.